The next 13 T cell receptor beta chains were all read from a single sample in a study of CXCR3-negative and CXCR3-positive naive CD8 T cells. cDNA libraries for TRB were generated by 5' RACE incorporating UMI labels. For each CDR3 protein, TCRdb gives one entry from its re-call of the 5' RACE reads, without DNA. Listed are 7,500 to 8,500 distinct CDR3 sequences; approximately 2% falls within the top ten. The sequenced sample was naive CXCR3- CD8+ T cells from blood. Regarding subset: CD45RO-CCR7+CD27+CD95- naive CD8+ T cells lacking CXCR3 (TNR3-). The origin of the receptors is a human donor in good health. Some clones in this sample may be carry-over from other donors' samples.

Measured by frequency, this clonotype is medium-sized. The chain carries TRBV19 and TRBJ2-1; TCRdb returns TRBD1, unconfirmable since there is no DNA. This CDR3 spans 12 amino acids. The germline V gene encodes CDR1 LNHDA and CDR2 SQIVND (reference sequence). The CDR3 here is CASSDSFNEQFF.

This sequence joins TRBV7-9 and TRBJ2-5. Germline V gene data show CDR1 as SEHNR and CDR2 as FQNEAQ (reference sequence). The CDR3 runs 13 residues. CDR3 in amino acids: CASSLDGEETQYF.

The chain uses TRBV7-9 and TRBJ2-6; TCRdb's D call, TRBD1, is unchecked because there is no DNA. The V gene's germline CDR1 is SEHNR and CDR2 FQNEAQ (reference sequence). This CDR3 is 18 amino acids long. The CDR3 spells CASSPPQGLSAGANVLTF.

The chain combines TRBV5-6 with TRBJ1-2. This CDR3 has 16 amino acids. Looked up from germline, CDR1 is SGHDT and CDR2 is YYEEEE. CDR3 amino acids: CASSGFPGLADYGYTF.

This clonotype is medium-sized by frequency. The J gene is TRBJ2-5, the V gene TRBV11-2; TCRdb picks TRBD2, but there is no DNA to check that call. The germline CDR1 and CDR2 sequences are SGHAT and FQNNGV. The CDR3 is 16 residues long. The CDR3: CASSNYGTSGQETQYF.

The chain employs TRBV7-9 and TRBJ1-1; TCRdb returns TRBD1, unconfirmable since there is no DNA. CDR1 is SEHNR, CDR2 FQNEAQ, per germline (reference sequence). This CDR3 is 16 amino acids long. This chain's CDR3 is CASSSTPGQGYTEAFF.

The chain has TRBV28 and TRBJ2-7; there is no DNA to check the TCRdb D call of TRBD1. The CDR3 extends over 12 amino acids. The germline V gene encodes CDR1 MDHEN and CDR2 SYDVKM. The CDR3 here is CASSLRGYEQYF.

The CDR3 is CSVTTATTYYNEQFF. This chain joins TRBV29-1 and TRBJ2-1. The CDR3 runs to 15 residues. The germline CDR1 and CDR2 sequences are SQVTM and ANQGSEA.

This clonotype ranks as medium-sized in terms of frequency. V and J are TRBV7-9 and TRBJ2-5; the D call of TRBD1 rests on TCRdb alone, since no DNA is present to check it. Germline V gene lookup returns CDR1 SEHNR and CDR2 FQNEAQ (reference sequence). The CDR3 extends over 14 amino acids. The chain's CDR3 is CASTSGDTQETQYF. Full variable domain (missing parts from reference TRBV7-9 and TRBJ2-5): DTGVSQNPRHKITKRGQNVTFRCDPISEHNRLYWYRQTLGQGPEFLTYFQNEAQLEKSRLLSDRFSAERPKGSFSTLEIQRTEQGDSAMYLCASTSGDTQETQYFGPGTRLLVL.

J is TRBJ2-7 and V is TRBV29-1; the D gene TCRdb calls, TRBD2, cannot be checked with no DNA. Germline V gene lookup returns CDR1 SQVTM and CDR2 ANQGSEA. The CDR3 runs 12 residues. CDR3 amino acids: CSVVELGVEQYF.

The V and J genes are TRBV7-9 and TRBJ2-5; absent DNA, TCRdb's TRBD2 call cannot be checked. The V gene's germline CDR1 is SEHNR and CDR2 FQNEAQ (reference sequence). The CDR3 has 16 residues. The chain's CDR3 is CASSLRVASGQETQYF. The variable domain in full, completed from reference TRBV7-9 and TRBJ2-5, reads DTGVSQNPRHKITKRGQNVTFRCDPISEHNRLYWYRQTLGQGPEFLTYFQNEAQLEKSRLLSDRFSAERPKGSFSTLEIQRTEQGDSAMYLCASSLRVASGQETQYFGPGTRLLVL.

This clonotype is deemed medium-sized by its frequency. The chain joins TRBV29-1 to TRBJ2-1; the D call from TCRdb, TRBD2, cannot be confirmed without DNA. Germline V gives CDR1 SQVTM, CDR2 ANQGSEA. This CDR3 has 15 amino acids. CDR3 in amino acids: CSVEGSEVSYNEQFF.

According to its frequency, this clonotype is medium-sized. The chain couples TRBV29-1 to TRBJ2-3. The CDR3 sequence is 13 residues long. CDR1 is SQVTM and CDR2 is ANQGSEA in the germline V gene. CDR3 sequence reads: CSVGQGNTDTQYF.